This passage covers 2 T cell receptor beta chains from one sample sequenced in a study of T cell repertoires in ileal Crohn's disease. Libraries were prepared by immunoSEQ multiplex PCR; TCRdb keeps only in-frame clonotypes and omits some of them. The data hold about 31,000 clones, with about 81% observed a single time. What was sequenced was ileal tissue. The receptors here all came from an adult with Crohn's disease.

This chain uses TRBV19 with TRBJ1-3; possibly TRBD1 for D (5 bases). The length of the CDR3 is 16 residues. Germline V lookup: CDR1 LNHDA, CDR2 SQIVND (reference sequence). The V end lost 5 bases, the J end lost 0 bases, and 14 bases lay between the germline ends. CDR3 sequence reads: CASSFPAGSSGNTIYF. Written as DNA, the CDR3 is TGTGCCAGTAGTTTTCCCGCAGGGTCCTCTGGAAACACCATATATTTT.

This clone was detected only once. The chain is built from TRBV29-1 and TRBJ2-2; 7 nucleotides match TRBD2. J gave up 3 bases and V 7 bases, and 8 bases lay outside the gene matches. The CDR3 contains 14 residues. Germline assignment: CDR1 SQVTM and CDR2 ANQGSEA. CDR3 amino acids: CSATERGYTGELFF. CDR3 coding DNA: TGCAGCGCAACTGAGCGGGGCTACACCGGGGAGCTGTTTTTT.